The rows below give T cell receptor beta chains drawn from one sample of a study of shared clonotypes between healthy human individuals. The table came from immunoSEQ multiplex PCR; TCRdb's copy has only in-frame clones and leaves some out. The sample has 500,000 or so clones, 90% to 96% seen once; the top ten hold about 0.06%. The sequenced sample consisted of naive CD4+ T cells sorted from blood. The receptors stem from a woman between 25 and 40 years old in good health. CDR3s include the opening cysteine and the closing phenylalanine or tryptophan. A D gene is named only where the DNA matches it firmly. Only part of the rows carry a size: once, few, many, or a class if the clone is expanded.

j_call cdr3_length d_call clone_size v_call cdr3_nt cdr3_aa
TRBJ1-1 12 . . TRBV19 TGTGCCAGCCGGGATAGGAACACTGAAGCTTTCTTT CASRDRNTEAFF
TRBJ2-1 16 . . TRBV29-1 TGCAGCGTTGGCGCTGGAGGGACTTTTCGGTACAATGAGCAGTTCTTC CSVGAGGTFRYNEQFF
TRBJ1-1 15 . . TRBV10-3 TGTGCCATCAGTGACCCCCAGGGCTCGGGCACTGAAGCTTTCTTT CAISDPQGSGTEAFF
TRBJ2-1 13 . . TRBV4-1 TGCGCCAGCAGCCAAGAAGTCTACAATGAGCAGTTCTTC CASSQEVYNEQFF
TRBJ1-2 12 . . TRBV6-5 TGTGCCAGCAGGCCCTACGTTGGCGGCTACACCTTC CASRPYVGGYTF
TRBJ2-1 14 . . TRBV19 TGTGCCAGTACCCTAGGAGAGGGGGGAAATGAGCAGTTCTTC CASTLGEGGNEQFF
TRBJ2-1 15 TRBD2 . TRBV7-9 TGTGCCAGCCATAGGGGCGGGAGTCCCAACAATGAGCAGTTCTTC CASHRGGSPNNEQFF
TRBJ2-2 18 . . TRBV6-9 TGTGCCAGCAGTTTCAGCGGTCTGGCGGTCCATAACACCGGGGAGCTGTTTTTT CASSFSGLAVHNTGELFF
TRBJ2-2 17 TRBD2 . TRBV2 TGTGCCAGCAGTAACCGACTAGCGGGACCGAACACCGGGGAGCTGTTTTTT CASSNRLAGPNTGELFF
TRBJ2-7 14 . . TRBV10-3 TGTGCCATCAGTGAGTCGATTAGCTCCTACGAGCAGTACTTC CAISESISSYEQYF
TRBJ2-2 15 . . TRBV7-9 TGTGCCAGCAGCACCATCAGGGTCCCTCACCGGGAGCTGTTTTTT CASSTIRVPHRELFF
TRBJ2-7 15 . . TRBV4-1 TGCGCCAGCAGCCACCTTACAGGTACCTCCTACGAGCAGTACTTC CASSHLTGTSYEQYF
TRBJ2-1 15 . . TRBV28 TGTGCCAGCAGTCCCGCGGGCCCTCTCCCCAATGAGCAGTTCTTC CASSPAGPLPNEQFF
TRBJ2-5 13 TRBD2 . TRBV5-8 TGTGCCAGCAGCCCCCGGGGGGGAGAGACCCAGTACTTC CASSPRGGETQYF
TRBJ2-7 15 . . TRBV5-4 TGTGCCAGCAGCATTGGGGGTCGTGGCTCCTACGAGCAGTACTTC CASSIGGRGSYEQYF
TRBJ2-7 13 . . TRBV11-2 TGTGCCAGCAGCTTAGGGGGGACCTACGAGCAGTACTTC CASSLGGTYEQYF
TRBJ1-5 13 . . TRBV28 TGTGCCAGCAGTTTTGGGGGATATCAGCCCCAGCATTTT CASSFGGYQPQHF
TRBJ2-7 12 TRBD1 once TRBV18 TGTGCCAGCTCACCGACAGGGGGCGAGCAGTACTTC CASSPTGGEQYF
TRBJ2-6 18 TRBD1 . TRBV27 TGTGCCAGCAGTTTGGGGACAGGCACCTACTCTGGGGCCAACGTCCTGACTTTC CASSLGTGTYSGANVLTF
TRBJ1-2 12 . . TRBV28 TGTGCCAGCAGGGTACCTAACTATGGCTACACCTTC CASRVPNYGYTF
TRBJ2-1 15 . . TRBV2 TGTGCCAGCAGTGGCTTTGCGAGCTCCTACAATGAGCAGTTCTTC CASSGFASSYNEQFF